This TCR beta chain was captured by sequencing in a study of T cell repertoires in cytomegalovirus infection. This clonotype was counted a few times. The ends were cut back, 8 bases at V and 5 bases at J, with 22 bases in the middle. Germline V gene data show CDR1 as MNHEY and CDR2 as SVGEGT. CDR3 size: 16 residues. Using its own MiXCR run on the reads, TCRdb lists one record per CDR3 protein. The sample lists 510,000 or so distinct CDR3 sequences, more than 20% occurring once. Sequencing was done on a sample of PBMCs. The chain couples TRBV6-2 or TRBV6-3 to TRBJ1-5, with D hard to call. This TCR derives from a human donor in good health (CMV status not recorded). Some clones in this sample may be carry-over from other donors' samples. The CDR3: CASGKNLSPLYQPQHF. CDR3 in DNA: TGTGCCAGCGGCAAGAATCTATCACCCCTCTATCAGCCCCAGCATTTT.